The clone carrying this T cell receptor (beta chain) turned up a few times. With 4 bases removed from V and 4 bases from J, the gap between germline ends came to 16 bases. Germline V gives CDR1 SGHTA, CDR2 FQGNSA. The CDR3 contains 15 residues. The data were produced by immunoSEQ multiplex PCR, yet TCRdb's version contains in-frame clones alone and is incomplete. The table shows 80,000 to 100,000 clones, with over 70% occurring only once. This sample is part of a study of PD-1 blockade in mismatch repair-deficient tumors. V usage is TRBV7-2 and J usage is TRBJ1-2; D perhaps matches TRBD1 (5 bases). The specimen comprised peripheral blood, sampled 12 weeks after starting pembrolizumab. The receptor was isolated from an adult with mismatch repair-deficient cancer. CDR3 DNA sequence: TGTGCCAGCAGCTCTCATGACAGTAGCATCTATGGCTACACCTTC. It is translated as CASSSHDSSIYGYTF.